This TCR beta chain comes out of a study of T cell repertoires in cytomegalovirus infection. This clonotype appeared many times. CDR3 length: 15 amino acids. Deletions cut 1 base from V and 0 bases from J, with 9 bases between. Germline-derived CDR1 and CDR2 are SGHAT and FQDESV (reference sequence). One entry per CDR3 protein results from TCRdb running MiXCR on the reads. This sample has over 450,000 distinct CDR3 sequences, with around 11% found just once. The TCR sequence derives from a human donor in good health (CMV status not recorded). Some clones in this sample may be carry-over from other donors' samples. V gene TRBV11-1 combines with J gene TRBJ1-2; D not resolved. Sequencing was performed on PBMCs. The CDR3 bases are TGTGCCAGCAGCTTAGAATCGGACTCTAACTATGGCTACACCTTC. As protein: CASSLESDSNYGYTF.